A selection of T cell receptor beta chains follows, all from one sample in a study of cytomegalovirus exposure and HLA in healthy donors. TCRdb's table, derived via immunoSEQ multiplex PCR, lists solely in-frame clones and lacks some. Here the sample spans 150,000 to 200,000 clones, approximately 77% being singletons. Sample: PBMCs. Receptors were obtained from a male donor in good health and CMV-seronegative. The CDR3 runs from the conserved cysteine through the conserved F or W. The D gene is left open where the match is weak. The size of a clone is reported for some rows only, either as once, few or many, or as a class for expanded clones.

TRBV6-5	.	TRBJ2-3	.	CASSPQGAGLDTQYF	TGTGCCAGCAGTCCACAGGGAGCCGGGTTAGATACGCAGTATTTT
TRBV7-2	TRBD1	TRBJ2-5	.	CASREDRGRETQYF	TGTGCCAGCAGAGAGGACAGGGGACGAGAGACCCAGTACTTC
TRBV21-1	.	TRBJ2-5	.	CASSRPLRGTSGNMKTQYF	TGTGCCAGCAGCAGGCCCCTACGCGGGACTAGCGGGAATATGAAGACCCAGTACTTC
TRBV4-3	.	TRBJ1-2	.	CASSPEGQTLYGYTF	TGCGCCAGCAGCCCGGAAGGACAGACCCTCTATGGCTACACCTTC
TRBV2	.	TRBJ1-5	.	CASSVGIEGPQHF	TGTGCCAGCAGTGTGGGCATTGAGGGGCCCCAGCATTTT
TRBV11-3	TRBD1	TRBJ1-1	.	CASSRTGLNTEAFF	TGTGCCAGTTCTCGGACAGGGTTGAACACTGAAGCTTTCTTT
TRBV7-8	.	TRBJ2-3	.	CASIKDSNTDTQYF	TGTGCCAGCATCAAGGACAGCAACACAGATACGCAGTATTTT
TRBV11-2	.	TRBJ1-2	.	CASSLVVGTNLGYTF	TGTGCCAGCAGCTTAGTGGTCGGGACAAATCTTGGCTACACCTTC
TRBV28	.	TRBJ2-7	.	CASSADRGGYEQYF	TGTGCCAGCAGTGCTGACAGGGGAGGGTACGAGCAGTACTTC
TRBV7-9	.	TRBJ2-1	few	CASSSSRGSYNEQFF	TGTGCCAGCAGCTCCTCCAGGGGAAGCTACAATGAGCAGTTCTTC
TRBV9	.	TRBJ2-2	few	CASSVDSGNGGELFF	TGTGCCAGCAGCGTAGACTCAGGGAATGGCGGGGAGCTGTTTTTT
TRBV5-1	TRBD2	TRBJ2-1	.	CASRKRGGLEYEQFF	TGCGCCAGCAGGAAGCGGGGGGGCCTAGAATATGAGCAGTTCTTC
TRBV19	.	TRBJ2-4	.	CASSHREAKNIQYF	TGTGCCAGTAGTCACAGAGAAGCCAAAAACATTCAGTACTTC
TRBV10-3	.	TRBJ2-7	.	CATRGALAYEQYF	TGTGCCACCCGGGGGGCCCTGGCCTACGAGCAGTACTTC
TRBV7-8	.	TRBJ2-5	.	CASSLQSPGTQYF	TGTGCCAGCAGCTTACAATCCCCAGGGACCCAGTACTTC
TRBV7-3	.	TRBJ1-1	.	CASSLTGAGMNTEAFF	TGTGCCAGCAGCTTAACGGGGGCGGGCATGAACACTGAAGCTTTCTTT
TRBV7-9	TRBD1	TRBJ2-7	.	CASSYLDRGVYEQYF	TGTGCCAGCAGCTACCTGGACAGGGGGGTTTACGAGCAGTACTTC
TRBV19	TRBD2	TRBJ2-7	.	CASSIRFIRLAGDNEQYF	TGTGCCAGTAGTATACGGTTTATTCGACTAGCGGGAGATAATGAGCAGTACTTC
TRBV16	.	TRBJ1-1	.	CASSQSSGVDEAFF	TGTGCCAGCAGCCAATCGAGCGGGGTCGATGAAGCTTTCTTT
TRBV19	.	TRBJ1-3	.	CASSEYGPGTIYF	TGTGCCAGTAGTGAATATGGTCCGGGGACCATATATTTT
TRBV7-6	TRBD1	TRBJ2-7	.	CASSSTGVGHYEQYF	TGTGCCAGCAGCTCGACAGGGGTGGGGCACTACGAGCAGTACTTC
TRBV9	.	TRBJ1-5	.	CASSGQTDTRYSNQPQHF	TGTGCCAGCAGCGGACAGACCGATACACGTTATAGCAATCAGCCCCAGCATTTT
TRBV5-4	.	TRBJ1-2	.	CASSVDSMGGYTF	TGTGCCAGCAGCGTGGACAGCATGGGTGGCTACACCTTC
TRBV9	.	TRBJ1-4	.	CASSQGATNEKLFF	TGTGCCAGCTCACAGGGTGCAACTAATGAAAAACTGTTTTTT
TRBV7-9	.	TRBJ2-3	.	CASSPNRGADTQYF	TGTGCCAGCAGCCCAAATCGGGGAGCAGATACGCAGTATTTT
TRBV6-6	TRBD2	TRBJ2-1	.	CASSLSLAGEGNEQFF	TGTGCCAGCAGTCTCAGCCTAGCGGGAGAGGGCAATGAGCAGTTCTTC
TRBV19	TRBD1	TRBJ2-2	.	CASKGTGGSGELFF	TGTGCCAGTAAGGGGACAGGGGGCTCCGGGGAGCTGTTTTTT
TRBV5-5	.	TRBJ2-5	.	CASSPIRGAGETQYF	TGTGCCAGCAGTCCCATTCGGGGGGCCGGGGAGACCCAGTACTTC
TRBV11-1	.	TRBJ2-7	.	CASSGTRSYEQYF	TGTGCCAGCAGCGGGACACGCTCCTACGAGCAGTACTTC
TRBV28	.	TRBJ1-6	.	CAGGKNHNSPLHF	TGTGCCGGGGGGAAAAATCATAATTCACCCCTCCACTTT
TRBV11-1	.	TRBJ1-1	.	CASSLAGIWRLNTEAFF	TGTGCCAGCAGCTTAGCCGGTATTTGGCGGCTGAACACTGAAGCTTTCTTT
TRBV6-5	.	TRBJ1-1	.	CASSMRGSTEAFF	TGTGCCAGCAGTATGAGGGGGTCCACTGAAGCTTTCTTT
TRBV11-2	TRBD2	TRBJ2-3	.	CASSHRTSGSTDTQYF	TGTGCCAGCAGCCACAGGACTAGCGGGAGCACAGATACGCAGTATTTT
TRBV21-1	.	TRBJ1-5	.	CASRREGARNQPQHF	TGTGCCAGCAGACGGGAGGGGGCCCGCAATCAGCCCCAGCATTTT
TRBV6-5	.	TRBJ1-2	.	CASSSHRDYGYTF	TGTGCCAGCAGCTCCCACAGGGACTATGGCTACACCTTC